These T cell receptor beta chains were read from a single sample in a study of CD8 T cells in Susac syndrome. TCRdb called the immunoSEQ multiplex PCR reads again in MiXCR, with one record for every CDR3 protein. The data hold about 150,000 distinct CDR3 sequences, with nearly 97% observed a single time. Material: CD4+ T cells from PBMCs. The receptors stem from a human donor with Susac syndrome. Each CDR3 is given with its conserved first and last residue. A D gene is named only where the DNA matches it firmly. Clone size is given for some rows only: seen once, a few or many times, or a class if the clone is expanded.

clone_size,d_call,j_call,v_call,cdr3_aa,cdr3_nt
-,-,TRBJ2-7,TRBV14,CASSPDLATYEQYF,TGTGCCAGCAGCCCCGACTTAGCGACCTACGAGCAGTACTTC
once,-,TRBJ2-5,TRBV7-9,CASRFPKAETQYF,TGTGCCAGCCGCTTTCCGAAGGCAGAGACCCAGTACTTC
-,TRBD1,TRBJ2-3,TRBV27,CASSSRDRDANTQYF,TGTGCCAGCAGCTCCCGGGACAGGGATGCCAATACGCAGTATTTT
-,TRBD1,TRBJ2-7,TRBV28,CASKGAAGGSYEQYF,TGTGCCAGCAAGGGGGCGGCGGGTGGCTCCTACGAGCAGTACTTC
-,TRBD2,TRBJ2-7,TRBV7-9,CASSSHRGGFYEQYF,TGTGCCAGCAGCAGCCATCGGGGGGGCTTCTACGAGCAGTACTTC
-,-,TRBJ1-6,TRBV20-1,CSARGRQSSPLHF,TGCAGTGCTAGAGGAAGACAGAGTTCACCCCTCCACTTT
-,-,TRBJ2-6,TRBV11-2,CASSLTDSGANVLTF,TGTGCCAGCAGCTTAACAGACTCTGGGGCCAACGTCCTGACTTTC
-,-,TRBJ1-2,TRBV7-9,CASSKQGSEGYTF,TGTGCCAGCAGCAAACAGGGTAGCGAAGGCTACACCTTC
-,TRBD2,TRBJ2-4,TRBV11-2,CASRRVPGLAGAPSKNIQYF,TGTGCCAGCAGACGAGTCCCGGGACTAGCGGGGGCACCTTCCAAAAACATTCAGTACTTC
once,TRBD1,TRBJ2-1,TRBV20-1,CSAMTGNSYNEQFF,TGCAGTGCTATGACAGGGAACTCCTACAATGAGCAGTTCTTC
-,-,TRBJ1-1,TRBV20-1,CSARAGGPWTEAFF,TGCAGTGCTAGAGCGGGGGGGCCGTGGACTGAAGCTTTCTTT
-,-,TRBJ1-1,TRBV29-1,CSVGPILSAEAFF,TGCAGCGTTGGCCCCATCTTATCTGCTGAAGCTTTCTTT
-,-,TRBJ1-5,TRBV19,CASSLQGTPQHF,TGTGCCAGTAGTCTACAGGGAACGCCCCAGCATTTT
-,TRBD2,TRBJ2-2,TRBV20-1,CSARLGSSGYTGELFF,TGCAGTGCTAGGTTGGGGTCTAGCGGGTACACCGGGGAGCTGTTTTTT
-,-,TRBJ2-7,TRBV14,CASSLHPYEQYF,TGTGCCAGCAGCCTTCATCCCTACGAGCAGTACTTC
-,TRBD2,TRBJ2-1,TRBV3-1,CASSRDYSYNEQFF,TGTGCCAGCAGCCGGGACTATTCCTACAATGAGCAGTTCTTC
-,-,TRBJ1-5,TRBV4-1,CASSQEVRQPQHF,TGCGCCAGCAGCCAAGAAGTCCGGCAGCCCCAGCATTTT
-,-,TRBJ2-1,TRBV3-1,CASSPDSRGVQFF,TGTGCCAGCAGCCCGGACTCTCGGGGAGTCCAGTTCTTC
-,-,TRBJ1-1,TRBV4-1,CASSQEWTVNTEAFF,TGCGCCAGCAGCCAAGAGTGGACAGTGAACACTGAAGCTTTCTTT
-,TRBD2,TRBJ2-3,TRBV28,CASSPTPGGVTDTQYF,TGTGCCAGCAGCCCGACCCCCGGGGGGGTCACAGATACGCAGTATTTT
once,-,TRBJ2-7,TRBV6-5,CASSYRSQGIYEQYF,TGTGCCAGCAGTTACCGATCGCAGGGAATCTACGAGCAGTACTTC
-,TRBD1,TRBJ1-2,TRBV29-1,CSVRMDRGPTNLYTF,TGCAGCGTTAGGATGGACAGGGGCCCAACCAACCTCTACACCTTC
-,-,TRBJ1-1,TRBV6-5,CASSYSSGGGTEAFF,TGTGCCAGCAGTTACTCGAGCGGGGGCGGCACTGAAGCTTTCTTT
-,-,TRBJ1-2,TRBV12-3/TRBV12-4,CASRRPGTTYGYTF,TGTGCCAGCAGACGTCCCGGGACAACTTATGGCTACACCTTC